This T cell receptor (beta chain) was found in a study of T cell responses to AZD1222 COVID-19 vaccine. Broader study findings: CD4 TCRs associated with vaccination spanned spike, dominating at 160-218 and 743-854. A rise in Spike-specific TCR breadth and depth followed two AZD1222 doses.

Only in-frame clones appear in the TCRdb table, and some are missing; sequencing was by immunoSEQ multiplex PCR. Counted here are over 150,000 clones, 90% occurring once; the ten biggest clones make up about 1.6%. For this clone: Its antigen is as yet unknown.

The CDR3 has 16 residues. V was pared by 3 bases and J by 1 base, with 5 bases of the junction left unmatched. Germline CDR1 reads SEHNR; CDR2 reads FQNEAQ (reference sequence). The specimen was peripheral blood, collected on day 0 of AZD1222 vaccination. This TCR was sampled from an adult in good health. V is TRBV7-9 and J is TRBJ2-5, with 10 bases matching TRBD2. In nucleotides, the CDR3 is TGTGCCAGCAGCTTCGGAGCGGGGGGGGTCCAAGAGACCCAGTACTTC. Translating it yields CASSFGAGGVQETQYF.